The clone carrying this TCR beta chain has a handful of counts. Its antigen remains unknown. The sample comes from a study of cytomegalovirus exposure and HLA in healthy donors. Study overall: As an earlier analysis found, around 170 million T cells yielded about 120 million unique TCR beta sequences.

Study results and caveats: For TCR beta chains, V- and J-gene trimming was later linked to a missense DCLRE1C variant. According to a later analysis, most TCR beta chains associated with CMV appeared HLA-restricted. Cytomegalovirus association was listed for approximately 150 TCR beta chains.

The primer mix had 60 Vbeta and 13 Jbeta primers. Sequencing used immunoSEQ multiplex PCR; TCRdb keeps in-frame clones, though not all of them. Of more than 150,000 clones listed, roughly 78% are singletons. CDR1 and CDR2 from the germline V gene are GTSNPN and SVGIG (reference sequence). This CDR3 spans 14 amino acids. V was pared by 2 bases and J by 0 bases, with 3 bases of the junction left unmatched. Sequencing was performed on PBMCs. This TCR was recovered from a woman under 40 in good health and CMV-seronegative. The chain has TRBV30 and TRBJ1-2, with TRBD1 matching 7 bases. Here the CDR3 reads CAWSRGTANYGYTF. The CDR3 coding sequence is TGTGCCTGGAGTAGAGGGACAGCTAACTATGGCTACACCTTC.